Below are 16 T cell receptor beta chains sequenced from a single sample in a study of T cells after yellow fever vaccination. In TCRdb, the 5' RACE reads were re-called with MiXCR into one record per CDR3 protein. Of 15,000 or so distinct CDR3 sequences listed, roughly 8% are singletons. Sequenced here: PBMCs, either bulk or a sorted T-cell subset (CD4+, CD8+, memory, or dextramer-sorted; not recorded which), sampled on the day of the yellow fever booster vaccination. The receptors derive from a man younger than 35 who received the YFV17D yellow fever vaccine.

In its sample, this clonotype ranks as medium-sized. The chain uses TRBV7-8 and TRBJ2-5; D not resolved. There are 12 residues in the CDR3. Germline CDR1 and CDR2: SGHVS and FQNEAQ. The V end lost 2 bases, the J end lost 13 bases, and 14 bases lay between the germline ends. This CDR3 is CASSLSSLAMYF. CDR3 coding DNA: TGTGCCAGCAGCTTATCATCCTTGGCCATGTACTTC.

This clonotype was counted many times. The genes are TRBV7-2 and TRBJ2-1; D is uncertain. This CDR3 has 14 amino acids. The V gene lost 2 bases and the J gene lost 2 bases, with 7 bases spanning the gap. Germline V CDR1 and CDR2: SGHTA, FQGNSA. The chain's CDR3 is CASSLLSPYNEQFF. CDR3 DNA sequence: TGTGCCAGCAGCTTACTAAGTCCCTACAATGAGCAGTTCTTC.

This clonotype was detected many times. Here the CDR3 omits its conserved ending phenylalanine or tryptophan, so a read error is the likely source. The DNA is left out, because the CDR3 cannot be placed on it with certainty; the CDR3 is given as TCRdb lists it. The rearrangement joins TRBV10-1 to TRBJ2-7; the listed D gene, TRBD2, was not tested against the DNA. Germline V gene sequence: CDR1 WNHNN, CDR2 SYGVQD (reference sequence). The length of the CDR3 is 10 amino acids, counting both ends. The CDR3 protein is CASSEERGST.

This clonotype was observed at least ten times. CDR3 residues: CASSTPGTSGVEQFF. The CDR3 region has the DNA TGTGCCAGCAGCACCCCCGGGACTAGCGGAGTTGAGCAGTTCTTC. J is TRBJ2-1 and V is TRBV6-5; 11 bases map to TRBD2. The ends lost 6 bases at V and 9 bases at J; junction bases unmatched: 10. CDR1 is MNHEY and CDR2 is SVGAGI in the germline V gene. This CDR3 is built from 15 residues.

This clonotype was detected many times. The J gene is TRBJ2-5, the V gene TRBV7-2; D not resolved. This CDR3 contains 14 residues. In germline, CDR1 is SGHTA, CDR2 FQGNSA. V lost 3 bases and J lost 4, with 12 bases in between. The CDR3 region has the DNA TGTGCCAGCAGCTTGCCGGGCCGAATAGAGACCCAGTACTTC. Translated, it gives CASSLPGRIETQYF.

In this sample, this clonotype turned up many times. V is TRBV25-1 and J is TRBJ1-5; no definite D call. V was clipped by 0 bases and J by 0 bases, with 15 bases between them. Germline values: CDR1 MGHDK, CDR2 SYGVNS. This CDR3 spans 18 amino acids. The CDR3 DNA reads TGTGCCAGCAGTGAATATGGAAGTCGTGGAAATAGCAATCAGCCCCAGCATTTT. Its translation is CASSEYGSRGNSNQPQHF. Full variable domain (remainder filled in from reference TRBV25-1 and TRBJ1-5): EADIYQTPRYLVIGTGKKITLECSQTMGHDKMYWYQQDPGMELHLIHYSYGVNSTEKGDLSSESTVSRIRTEHFPLTLESARPSHTSQYLCASSEYGSRGNSNQPQHFGDGTRLSIL.

This rearrangement joins TRBV29-1 to TRBJ1-2, with 10 bases matching TRBD1. Looked up from germline, CDR1 is SQVTM and CDR2 is ANQGSEA. This CDR3 contains 16 residues. V lost 3 bases and J lost 3; bases outside the gene matches: 10. CDR3 amino acids: CSVDLGQGKGDYGYTF. The CDR3 nucleotides read TGCAGCGTTGACTTGGGACAGGGGAAGGGGGACTATGGCTACACCTTC.

V usage is TRBV4-1 and J usage is TRBJ2-1; D possibly corresponds to TRBD2 (6 bases). V shed 0 bases and J shed 15 bases, with 24 bases lying between them. CDR1 is MGHRA, CDR2 YSYEKL, per germline. This CDR3 has 16 amino acids. In DNA, the CDR3 is TGCGCCAGCAGCCAAGACCGGGAGAGAGGTCTGAGCAAACGGTTCTTC. Translation gives CASSQDRERGLSKRFF.

This clonotype was seen at least ten times. This sequence joins TRBV6-2 or TRBV6-3 and TRBJ2-7; D remains unclear. The germline CDR1 and CDR2 sequences are MNHEY and SVGEGT. The V end was cut by 10 bases, the J end by 5 bases, with 18 bases between. The CDR3 contains 13 residues. The CDR3 sequence is CATGRLLRDEQYV. For the CDR3, the DNA is TGTGCCACCGGTAGACTCCTTCGGGACGAGCAGTACGTC.

This clonotype was seen repeatedly, ten times or more. The gene calls are TRBV11-2 and TRBJ2-5; 8 bases match TRBD1. V shed 5 bases, J shed 0 bases, and the junction held 20 bases outside the gene matches. The CDR3 consists of 20 residues. CDR1 and CDR2 from the germline V gene are SGHAT and FQNNGV. CDR3 residues: CASSPSLWTGRRKYQETQYF. CDR3 DNA: TGTGCCAGCAGCCCCTCATTGTGGACAGGGCGTAGGAAGTACCAAGAGACCCAGTACTTC.

This clonotype has ten or more counts. CDR3 DNA: TGCAGTGCTAGAGATCCGGCAGGCCTGGAGCCCCAGCATTTT. Its translation: CSARDPAGLEPQHF. The chain carries TRBV20-1 and TRBJ1-5; no definite D call. With 0 bases removed from V and 8 bases from J, the gap between germline ends came to 14 bases. Germline lookup yields CDR1 DFQATT and CDR2 SNEGSKA (reference sequence). CDR3 length: 14 residues.

This clonotype was recorded at least ten times. The rearrangement joins TRBV9 to TRBJ2-5; TRBD1 matches 8 bases. The V gene end was trimmed by 4 bases and the J gene end by 9 bases; junction bases not matched to a gene: 8. Germline V gene sequence: CDR1 SGDLS, CDR2 YYNGEE. CDR3 length: 13 residues. CDR3 bases: TGTGCCAGCAGCCCCCGACAGGGGTCGGCCCAGTACTTC. It yields the protein CASSPRQGSAQYF.

This clonotype was picked up many times. The chain recombines TRBV12-3 or TRBV12-4 with TRBJ2-5; tentatively, D is TRBD2 (6 bases). CDR3 size: 14 residues. V gave up 5 bases and J gave up 1 base, with 11 bases separating them. The CDR3 loop is CASSPTGLQETQYF. The CDR3 region has the DNA TGTGCCAGCAGTCCCACGGGACTCCAAGAGACCCAGTACTTC.

This clonotype showed up many times. The chain recombines TRBV7-2 with TRBJ1-5, with D unresolved. CDR1 is SGHTA and CDR2 is FQGNSA in the germline V gene. V was shortened by 5 bases and J by 0 bases, with 5 bases between the two germline ends. This CDR3 has 13 residues. As DNA, the CDR3 is TGTGCCAGCAGCCCCTCTAGCAATCAGCCCCAGCATTTT. Translating it yields CASSPSSNQPQHF.

This clonotype was detected ten times or more. V gene TRBV5-1 combines with J gene TRBJ2-3, with 7 bases that match TRBD2. Germline V gives CDR1 SGHRS, CDR2 YFSETQ. Trimming took 4 bases from V and 7 from J; bases not matched to a gene: 18. This CDR3 has 17 amino acids. In DNA, the CDR3 is TGCGCCAGCAGCGCCAGGGAGGGGAGGGCCCTCATGAATACGCAGTATTTT. It codes for CASSAREGRALMNTQYF.

This clonotype showed up many times. The V gene is TRBV12-3 or TRBV12-4, the J gene TRBJ2-2; TRBD2 matches 12 bases. The length of the CDR3 is 16 residues. V lost 6 bases, J lost 4 bases, and 6 bases stayed unmatched. In DNA, the CDR3 is TGTGCCAGCAGGCCTGGGACTAGCGGGCGCACCGGGGAGCTGTTTTTT. It codes for CASRPGTSGRTGELFF.